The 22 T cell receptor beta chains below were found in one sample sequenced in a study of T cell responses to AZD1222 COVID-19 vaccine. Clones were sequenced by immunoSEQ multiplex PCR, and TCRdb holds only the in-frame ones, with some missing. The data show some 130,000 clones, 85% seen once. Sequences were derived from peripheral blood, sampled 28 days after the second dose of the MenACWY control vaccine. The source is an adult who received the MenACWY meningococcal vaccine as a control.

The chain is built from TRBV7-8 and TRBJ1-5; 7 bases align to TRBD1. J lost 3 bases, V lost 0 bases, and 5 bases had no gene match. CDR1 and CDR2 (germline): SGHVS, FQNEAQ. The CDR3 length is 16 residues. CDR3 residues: CASSLAVGTVNQPQHF. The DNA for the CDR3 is TGTGCCAGCAGCTTAGCGGTTGGGACAGTCAATCAGCCCCAGCATTTT.

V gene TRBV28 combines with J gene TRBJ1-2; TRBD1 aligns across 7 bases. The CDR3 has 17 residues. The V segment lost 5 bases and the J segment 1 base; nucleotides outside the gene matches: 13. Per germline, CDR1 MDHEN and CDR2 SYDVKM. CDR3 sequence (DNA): TGTGCCAGCAGTCAGGGGGGACACCTGCGCAATAACTATGGCTACACCTTC. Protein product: CASSQGGHLRNNYGYTF.

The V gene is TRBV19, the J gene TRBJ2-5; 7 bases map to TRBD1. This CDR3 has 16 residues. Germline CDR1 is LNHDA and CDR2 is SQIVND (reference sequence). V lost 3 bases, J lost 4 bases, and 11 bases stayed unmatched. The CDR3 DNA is TGTGCCAGTAGTATCCTTTCCCCACAGGGGTCAGAGACCCAGTACTTC. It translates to CASSILSPQGSETQYF.

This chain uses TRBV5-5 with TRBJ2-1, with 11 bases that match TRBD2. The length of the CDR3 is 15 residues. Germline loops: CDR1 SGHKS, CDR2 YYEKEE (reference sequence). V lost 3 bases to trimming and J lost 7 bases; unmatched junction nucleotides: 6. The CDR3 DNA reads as TGTGCCAGCAGCTCTATAGCGGGGGGGGCGAATGAGCAGTTCTTC. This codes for CASSSIAGGANEQFF.

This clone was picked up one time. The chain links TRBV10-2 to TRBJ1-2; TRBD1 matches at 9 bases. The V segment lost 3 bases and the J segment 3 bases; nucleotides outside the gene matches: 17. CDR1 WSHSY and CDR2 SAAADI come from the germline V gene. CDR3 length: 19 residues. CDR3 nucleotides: TGCGCCAGCAGTGATAGATTGTGGGGACAGGGAAGAGGAGACTATGGCTACACCTTC. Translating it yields CASSDRLWGQGRGDYGYTF.

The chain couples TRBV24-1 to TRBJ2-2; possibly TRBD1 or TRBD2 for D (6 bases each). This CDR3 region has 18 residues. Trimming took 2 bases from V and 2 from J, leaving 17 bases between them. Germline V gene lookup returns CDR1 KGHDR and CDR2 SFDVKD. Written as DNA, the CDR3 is TGTGCCACCAGTGATTCCCGCCGGGGGCCCGACAACACCGGGGAGCTGTTTTTT. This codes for CATSDSRRGPDNTGELFF.

The CDR3 spells CASSHAFHTEAFF. In DNA form, the CDR3 reads TGTGCCAGCAGCCATGCCTTCCACACTGAAGCTTTCTTT. The chain carries TRBV3-1 (or the pseudogene TRBV3-2) and TRBJ1-1; D is uncertain. Deletions cut 3 bases from V and 3 bases from J, with 8 bases between. The germline V gene encodes CDR1 LGHDT and CDR2 YNNKEL (reference sequence). The CDR3 consists of 13 residues.

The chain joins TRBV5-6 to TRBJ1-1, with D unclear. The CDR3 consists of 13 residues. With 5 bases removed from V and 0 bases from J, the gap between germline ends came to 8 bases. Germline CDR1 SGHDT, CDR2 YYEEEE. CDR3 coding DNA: TGTGCCAGCAGACTTGAGTTGAACACTGAAGCTTTCTTT. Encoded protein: CASRLELNTEAFF.

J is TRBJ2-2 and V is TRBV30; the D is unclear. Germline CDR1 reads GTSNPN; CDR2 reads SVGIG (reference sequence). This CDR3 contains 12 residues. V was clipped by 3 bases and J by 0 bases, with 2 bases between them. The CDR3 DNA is TGTGCCTGGAGAGCGAACACCGGGGAGCTGTTTTTT. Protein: CAWRANTGELFF.

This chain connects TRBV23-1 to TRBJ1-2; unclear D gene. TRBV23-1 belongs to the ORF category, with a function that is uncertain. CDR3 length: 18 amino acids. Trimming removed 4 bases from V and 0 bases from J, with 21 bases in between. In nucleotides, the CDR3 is TGCGCCAGCAGTCCCTCCCCCCCGAGGCAGAAATCTAACTATGGCTACACCTTC. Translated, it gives CASSPSPPRQKSNYGYTF.

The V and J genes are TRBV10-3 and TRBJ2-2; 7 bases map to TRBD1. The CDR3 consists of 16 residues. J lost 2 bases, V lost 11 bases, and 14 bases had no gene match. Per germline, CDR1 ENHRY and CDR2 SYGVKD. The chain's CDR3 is CASEQGIARNTGELFF. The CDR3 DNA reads TGTGCCTCAGAACAGGGGATTGCCAGAAACACCGGGGAGCTGTTTTTT.

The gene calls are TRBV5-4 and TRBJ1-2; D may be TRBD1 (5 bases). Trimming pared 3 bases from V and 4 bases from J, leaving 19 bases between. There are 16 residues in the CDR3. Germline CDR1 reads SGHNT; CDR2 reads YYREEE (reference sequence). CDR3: CASSSDPGRSPYGYTF. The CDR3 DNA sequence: TGTGCCAGCAGCTCAGACCCGGGACGATCCCCCTATGGCTACACCTTC.

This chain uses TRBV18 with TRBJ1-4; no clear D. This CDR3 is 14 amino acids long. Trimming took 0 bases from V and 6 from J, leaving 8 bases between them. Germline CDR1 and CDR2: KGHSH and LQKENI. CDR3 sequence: CASSPPLTDEKLFF. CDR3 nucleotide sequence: TGTGCCAGCTCACCACCCCTCACGGATGAAAAACTGTTTTTT. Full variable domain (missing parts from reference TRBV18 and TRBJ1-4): NAGVMQNPRHLVRRRGQEARLRCSPMKGHSHVYWYRQLPEEGLKFMVYLQKENIIDESGMPKERFSAEFPKEGPSILRIQQVVRGDSAAYFCASSPPLTDEKLFFGSGTQLSVL.

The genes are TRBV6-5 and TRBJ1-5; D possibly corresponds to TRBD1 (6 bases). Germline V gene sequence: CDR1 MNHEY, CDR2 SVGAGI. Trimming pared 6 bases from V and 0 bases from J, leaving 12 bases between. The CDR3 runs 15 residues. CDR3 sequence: CASRTRTVSNQPQHF. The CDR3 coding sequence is TGTGCCAGCAGGACTCGGACAGTTAGCAATCAGCCCCAGCATTTT.

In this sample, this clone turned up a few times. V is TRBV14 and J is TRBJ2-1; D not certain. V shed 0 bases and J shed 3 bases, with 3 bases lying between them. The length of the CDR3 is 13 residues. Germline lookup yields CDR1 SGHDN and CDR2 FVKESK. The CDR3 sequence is CASSQEFYNEQFF. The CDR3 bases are TGTGCCAGCAGCCAAGAGTTCTACAATGAGCAGTTCTTC.

The CDR3 region has the DNA TGTGCCATCAGTGAAGGACTAGCGGGAGGACAAGAGACCCAGTACTTC. Its protein is CAISEGLAGGQETQYF. The genes are TRBV10-3 and TRBJ2-5; 14 positions agree with TRBD2. Per germline, CDR1 ENHRY and CDR2 SYGVKD. This CDR3 region has 16 residues. With 3 bases clipped from V and 2 bases from J, the junction kept 2 bases outside the gene matches.

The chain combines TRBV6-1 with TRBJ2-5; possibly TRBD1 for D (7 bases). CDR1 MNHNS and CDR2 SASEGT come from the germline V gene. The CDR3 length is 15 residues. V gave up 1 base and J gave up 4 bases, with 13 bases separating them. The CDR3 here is CASSEDHRGGETQYF. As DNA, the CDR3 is TGTGCCAGCAGTGAAGACCACAGGGGAGGAGAGACCCAGTACTTC.

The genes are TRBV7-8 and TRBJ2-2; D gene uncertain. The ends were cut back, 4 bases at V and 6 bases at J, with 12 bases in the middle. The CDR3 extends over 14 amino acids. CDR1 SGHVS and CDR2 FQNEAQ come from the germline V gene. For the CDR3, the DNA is TGTGCCAGCAGCTCGCTCACAATCCCCGGGGAGCTGTTTTTT. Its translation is CASSSLTIPGELFF.

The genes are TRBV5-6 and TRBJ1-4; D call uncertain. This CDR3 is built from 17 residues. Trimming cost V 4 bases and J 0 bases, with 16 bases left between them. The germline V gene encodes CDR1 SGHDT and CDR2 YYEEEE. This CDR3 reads CASSTFGSYATNEKLFF. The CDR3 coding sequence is TGTGCCAGCAGCACGTTTGGCAGTTACGCAACTAATGAAAAACTGTTTTTT.

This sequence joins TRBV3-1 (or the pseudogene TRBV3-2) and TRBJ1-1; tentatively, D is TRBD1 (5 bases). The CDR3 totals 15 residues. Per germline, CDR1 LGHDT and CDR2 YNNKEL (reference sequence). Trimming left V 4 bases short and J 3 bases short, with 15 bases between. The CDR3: CASSPINSGDTEAFF. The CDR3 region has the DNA TGTGCCAGCAGCCCCATTAATTCGGGGGACACTGAAGCTTTCTTT.

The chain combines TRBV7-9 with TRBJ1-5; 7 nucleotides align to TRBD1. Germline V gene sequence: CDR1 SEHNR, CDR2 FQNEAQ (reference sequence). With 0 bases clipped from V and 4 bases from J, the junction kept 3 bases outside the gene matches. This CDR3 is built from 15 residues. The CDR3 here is CASSLAGTDNQPQHF. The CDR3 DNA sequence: TGTGCCAGCAGCTTAGCTGGGACAGATAATCAGCCCCAGCATTTT.

The CDR3 DNA is TGTGCCAGCAGTTTGTTGTTGGGCGTCGCGAACACCGGGGAGCTGTTTTTT. Protein product: CASSLLLGVANTGELFF. This chain connects TRBV27 to TRBJ2-2; the D is unclear. Trimming pared 3 bases from V and 0 bases from J, leaving 14 bases between. From germline, CDR1 is MNHEY and CDR2 SMNVEV (reference sequence). The length of the CDR3 is 17 residues.